A single sample gave rise to the 24 T cell receptor beta chains below, sequenced in a study of patients and donors after allogeneic stem cell transplantation. TCRdb re-analysed the RT-PCR reads in MiXCR, keeping a single row per CDR3 protein. The sample shows hundreds of thousands of distinct CDR3 sequences, 16% of them seen only once. The sample consisted of blood, either unsorted or a sorted T cell fraction (not recorded which). These TCRs come from a human donor who was either an allogeneic HSCT recipient or a stem cell or donor lymphocyte infusion donor (not recorded which). It is not recorded whose cells these are; they may come from a transplant donor.

The chain couples TRBV20-1 to TRBJ1-2; no reliable D call. Trimming pared 4 bases from V and 0 bases from J, leaving 15 bases between. The CDR3 spans 15 residues. The germline V gene encodes CDR1 DFQATT and CDR2 SNEGSKA (reference sequence). The CDR3 sequence: CSAIPPMAPNYGYTF. CDR3 bases: TGCAGTGCTATCCCCCCGATGGCGCCTAACTATGGCTACACCTTC.

As for this clonotype: Given a much more abundant clone one base away, this may be a read error. The chain combines TRBV12-3 or TRBV12-4 with TRBJ2-5, with D perhaps matching TRBD2 (7 bases). The CDR3 spans 14 residues. This CDR3 reads CASSFTGGLGTKYF. The CDR3 nucleotides are TGTGCCAGCAGTTTTACGGGGGGCTTGGGGACCAAGTACTTC.

Here the CDR3 reads CSARGAGETQYF. The CDR3 DNA is TGCAGTGCCCGCGGGGCAGGGGAGACCCAGTACTTC. The rearrangement uses TRBV20-1 and TRBJ2-5, with D tentatively TRBD2 (6 bases). This CDR3 spans 12 amino acids. Germline values: CDR1 DFQATT, CDR2 SNEGSKA (reference sequence). V shed 6 bases and J shed 5 bases, with 13 bases lying between them.

This clonotype was picked up a small number of times. This chain joins TRBV6-5 and TRBJ1-1; D unclear. Germline V gives CDR1 MNHEY, CDR2 SVGAGI. This CDR3 comprises 13 residues. V gave up 0 bases and J gave up 12 bases, with 14 bases separating them. The CDR3 sequence is CASSYSRSPGTFF. CDR3 nucleotide sequence: TGTGCCAGCAGTTACTCGAGAAGTCCGGGAACTTTCTTT.

The chain uses TRBV12-3 or TRBV12-4 and TRBJ1-5, with D tentatively TRBD1 (6 bases). The CDR3 covers 14 residues. The V end was cut by 5 bases, the J end by 6 bases, with 14 bases between. CDR3 sequence: CASSRTGGPQPQHF. CDR3 coding DNA: TGTGCCAGCAGTCGGACCGGGGGGCCTCAGCCCCAGCATTTT.

As DNA, the CDR3 is TGTGCCAGCAGACACCTCGCCCTACCACGGCTGGGCGAAAAAGAGACCCAGTACTTC. Translating it yields CASRHLALPRLGEKETQYF. The V and J genes are TRBV6-2 or TRBV6-3 and TRBJ2-5, with unresolved D. The CDR3 runs 19 residues. Germline values: CDR1 MNHEY, CDR2 SVGEGT. V lost 6 bases and J lost 3, with 29 bases in between.

The table lists this clonotype with many counts. This chain links TRBV4-2 with TRBJ1-5; 7 bases are shared with TRBD1. Germline CDR1 LGHNA, CDR2 YNFKEQ. The CDR3 has 16 residues. Trimming removed 0 bases from V and 2 bases from J; junction bases left unmatched: 4. This CDR3 reads CASSQEGTVGNQPQHF. For the CDR3, the DNA is TGTGCCAGCAGCCAAGAGGGGACAGTGGGCAATCAGCCCCAGCATTTT.

The V and J genes are TRBV24-1 and TRBJ2-1; no clear D gene. This CDR3 comprises 14 residues. Trimming shortened V by 7 bases and J by 5 bases, and 14 bases separated the two germline ends. Germline assignment: CDR1 KGHDR and CDR2 SFDVKD. The CDR3 sequence is CATSLFGPNNEQFF. DNA for the CDR3: TGTGCCACCAGCCTCTTCGGACCCAACAATGAGCAGTTCTTC.

This clonotype has just a few counts. This chain connects TRBV2 to TRBJ1-6; a weak D match, TRBD1 (6 bases). V lost 6 bases and J 5 bases, leaving 14 bases between the germline ends. This CDR3 is 15 amino acids long. The germline CDR1 and CDR2 sequences are SNHLY and FYNNEI. The CDR3 DNA reads as TGTGCCAGCAGCGTACAGGGAAGGGATAATTCACCCCTCCACTTT. Translating it yields CASSVQGRDNSPLHF.

In DNA, the CDR3 is TGTGCCAGCCCCCCTCGCGGCAGGGGGCGCGAAGAGACCCAGTACTTC. As protein: CASPPRGRGREETQYF. The gene calls are TRBV7-9 and TRBJ2-5; 8 positions match TRBD1. CDR3 length: 16 amino acids. Per germline, CDR1 SEHNR and CDR2 FQNEAQ (reference sequence). The V segment lost 8 bases and the J segment 3 bases; nucleotides outside the gene matches: 14.

J is TRBJ2-2 and V is TRBV21-1; TRBD2 is taken as the D call from the table, unchecked against the DNA. TRBV21-1 is noted as a pseudogene. The CDR3 totals 19 residues. The CDR3 is CASSKAGLAGVEGRGELFF. CDR3 nucleotide sequence: TGTGCCAGCAGCAAAGCTGGACTAGCGGGAGTAGAAGGCAGGGGGGAGCTGTTTTTT.

The chain uses TRBV12-3 or TRBV12-4 and TRBJ1-2; 10 bases agree with TRBD1. The CDR3 is 14 amino acids. Germline trimming cut 1 base from V and 7 bases from J; bases unmatched to any gene: 3. The CDR3 protein is CASSLGTGGFGYTF. The CDR3 coding sequence is TGTGCCAGCAGTTTAGGGACAGGGGGATTTGGCTACACCTTC.

This chain links TRBV4-3 with TRBJ2-1; 9 nucleotides align to TRBD1. CDR1 is LGHNA, CDR2 YSLEER, per germline. This CDR3 region has 16 residues. V lost 0 bases and J lost 6; bases outside the gene matches: 6. The DNA of the CDR3 is TGCGCCAGCAGCCAAGATCTCGGGACAGGGCTCAATGAGCAGTTCTTC. Translated, it gives CASSQDLGTGLNEQFF.

This clonotype was seen a few times. V usage is TRBV9 and J usage is TRBJ1-3, with TRBD1 matching over 10 bases. Germline V gene lookup returns CDR1 SGDLS and CDR2 YYNGEE. J gave up 4 bases and V 4 bases, and 17 bases lay outside the gene matches. The CDR3 is made up of 19 amino acids. CDR3 sequence (DNA): TGTGCCAGCAGCCCCCGGAGGGGAGACAGGGGGCGAAGGGGAAACACCATATATTTT. Its translation is CASSPRRGDRGRRGNTIYF.

In this sample, this clonotype turned up many times. The genes are TRBV5-1 and TRBJ2-1; 8 nucleotides line up with TRBD1. V was clipped by 3 bases and J by 6 bases; unmatched bases: 2. CDR1 and CDR2 (germline): SGHRS, YFSETQ. The CDR3 covers 13 residues. The CDR3, as DNA: TGCGCCAGCAGCTCGACAGGGGTCAATGAGCAGTTCTTC. Translated: CASSSTGVNEQFF.

At least ten counts were recorded for this clonotype. This chain uses TRBV7-9 with TRBJ2-5; maybe TRBD2 (6 bases). Germline CDR1 and CDR2: SEHNR and FQNEAQ (reference sequence). CDR3 length: 17 residues. Trimming took off 3 bases at V and 3 bases at J, with 20 bases between the two ends. CDR3 region: CASSFKSYSGVKETQYF. The CDR3, as DNA: TGTGCCAGCAGCTTTAAATCCTACTCGGGGGTGAAAGAGACCCAGTACTTC.

The chain recombines TRBV12-3 or TRBV12-4 with TRBJ1-3, with D unresolved. The V end lost 2 bases, the J end lost 7 bases, and 6 bases lay between the germline ends. This CDR3 comprises 12 residues. The CDR3 coding sequence is TGTGCCAGCAGTTTAAGGCTCAACACCATATATTTT. As protein: CASSLRLNTIYF.

The chain recombines TRBV4-1 with TRBJ2-7, with 8 bases identical to TRBD1. The CDR3 is made up of 15 amino acids. With 5 bases clipped from V and 2 bases from J, the junction kept 8 bases outside the gene matches. Germline V gene lookup returns CDR1 MGHRA and CDR2 YSYEKL. The CDR3 DNA is TGCGCCAGCAGCATAACGGGACAGGCCACCTACGAGCAGTACTTC. This encodes CASSITGQATYEQYF.

This clonotype has ten or more counts. The rearrangement uses TRBV12-3 or TRBV12-4 and TRBJ2-2; the D is unclear. The CDR3 sequence is 15 residues long. V lost 3 bases, J lost 2 bases, and 10 bases lay in between. As DNA, the CDR3 is TGTGCCAGCAGTTTCTTAACCAGTAACACCGGGGAGCTGTTTTTT. It encodes CASSFLTSNTGELFF.

The rearrangement uses TRBV20-1 and TRBJ2-7; 11 nucleotides align to TRBD2. Germline V gene sequence: CDR1 DFQATT, CDR2 SNEGSKA (reference sequence). This CDR3 spans 16 amino acids. CDR3 amino acids: CRADTLAGGLMDEQYF. The CDR3 DNA sequence: TGCAGAGCGGATACATTAGCGGGGGGGCTTATGGACGAGCAGTACTTC.

V gene TRBV12-3 or TRBV12-4 combines with J gene TRBJ1-4; tentative D call: TRBD1 (6 bases). V lost 6 bases and J lost 8, with 13 bases in between. The length of the CDR3 is 13 residues. The CDR3 reads CASSWDTNEKLFF. In nucleotides, the CDR3 is TGTGCCAGCAGCTGGGACACAAACGAAAAACTGTTTTTT.

This clonotype has just a few counts. CDR3 sequence: CASSFLAGGREQFF. The CDR3 bases are TGTGCCAGCAGTTTCCTAGCGGGAGGTCGTGAGCAGTTCTTC. The chain employs TRBV27 and TRBJ2-1, with TRBD2 matching over 11 bases. The CDR3 runs to 14 residues. Per the germline V gene, CDR1 is MNHEY and CDR2 is SMNVEV (reference sequence). V shed 3 bases, J shed 9 bases, and the junction held 4 bases outside the gene matches.

This clonotype was counted many times. The chain is built from TRBV12-3 or TRBV12-4 and TRBJ1-1, with a possible D match to TRBD1 (5 bases). The CDR3 consists of 12 residues. V dropped 3 bases and J dropped 3 bases, with 5 bases sitting between them. The CDR3: CASSFRDTEAFF. In nucleotides, the CDR3 is TGTGCCAGCAGTTTCAGGGACACTGAAGCTTTCTTT.

Of note for this clonotype: Sequence at one end of the junction differs from germline and may be a read error. CDR3 region: CSTSGGTYNEQFF. In DNA form, the CDR3 reads TGCAGTACTAGCGGAGGCACCTACAATGAGCAGTTCTTC. The V gene is TRBV20-1, the J gene TRBJ2-1, with 8 nucleotides matching TRBD2. Germline V gene data show CDR1 as DFQATT and CDR2 as SNEGSKA (reference sequence). The CDR3 is 13 residues long.